This is a list of T cell receptor beta chains from one sample in a study of follicular helper T cells after annual influenza vaccination. Assay: immunoSEQ multiplex PCR; the TCRdb copy retains only in-frame clones and omits some. Of more than 5,500 clones listed, roughly 80% are singletons. The material was CXCR5- memory CD4+ T cells sorted from blood, obtained 7 days after influenza vaccination. Receptor source: an adult who received the influenza vaccine. The CDR3 runs from the conserved cysteine through the conserved F or W. The D gene is left open where the match is weak. Some rows mark clone size as missing; the rest say once, few, many or name a class of expanded clone.

j_gene: TRBJ1-1
v_gene: TRBV7-7
d_gene: -
abundance: -
CDR3nt: TGTGCCAGCACCCCAAGAGCTTTCTTT
CDR3aa: CASTPRAFF

j_gene: TRBJ2-7
v_gene: TRBV5-5
d_gene: -
abundance: -
CDR3nt: TGTGCCAGCACCCTAAGGGGCGATAGTGACGAGCAGTACTTC
CDR3aa: CASTLRGDSDEQYF

j_gene: TRBJ2-1
v_gene: TRBV5-1
d_gene: TRBD2
abundance: -
CDR3nt: TGCGCCAGCAGCTCAACCGGGACTAGCGGGGGATGGGGCTCCTACAATGAGCAGTTCTTC
CDR3aa: CASSSTGTSGGWGSYNEQFF

j_gene: TRBJ2-1
v_gene: TRBV30
d_gene: -
abundance: -
CDR3nt: TGTGCCTGGAGTACACCTAGTTACCTATCCTACAATGAGCAGTTCTTC
CDR3aa: CAWSTPSYLSYNEQFF

j_gene: TRBJ1-1
v_gene: TRBV7-2
d_gene: -
abundance: -
CDR3nt: TGTGCCAGCAGTTCGGACAGGAACACTGAAGCTTTCTTT
CDR3aa: CASSSDRNTEAFF

j_gene: TRBJ2-7
v_gene: TRBV7-2
d_gene: -
abundance: -
CDR3nt: TGTGCCAGCAGCTTAGGCCGGACGGTTAACGGCGAGCAGTACTTC
CDR3aa: CASSLGRTVNGEQYF

j_gene: TRBJ1-1
v_gene: TRBV12-5
d_gene: -
abundance: -
CDR3nt: TGTGCTAGTGGTTTGGGACAACGAGCTTTCTTT
CDR3aa: CASGLGQRAFF

j_gene: TRBJ1-4
v_gene: TRBV27
d_gene: -
abundance: -
CDR3nt: TGTGCCAGCAGGCAGTCGTACGGGCGGAATGAAAAACTGTTTTTT
CDR3aa: CASRQSYGRNEKLFF

j_gene: TRBJ1-6
v_gene: TRBV7-6
d_gene: -
abundance: few
CDR3nt: TGTGCCAGCAGCTTCGAGGGCTATAATTCACCCCTCCACTTT
CDR3aa: CASSFEGYNSPLHF

j_gene: TRBJ2-1
v_gene: TRBV2
d_gene: -
abundance: once
CDR3nt: TGTGCCAGCAGTACAGGGATTGAGCAGTTCTTC
CDR3aa: CASSTGIEQFF

j_gene: TRBJ2-5
v_gene: TRBV19
d_gene: -
abundance: once
CDR3nt: TGTGCCAGTAGACAGGTGGGGGAGACCCAGTACTTC
CDR3aa: CASRQVGETQYF

j_gene: TRBJ1-1
v_gene: TRBV19
d_gene: -
abundance: -
CDR3nt: TGTGCCAGTAGTCCCGGGGAGCCCACTGAAGCTTTCTTT
CDR3aa: CASSPGEPTEAFF

j_gene: TRBJ2-1
v_gene: TRBV9
d_gene: TRBD2
abundance: -
CDR3nt: TGTGCCAGCAGCATCGGACTAGCGGGGGGCAGCCGCTACAATGAGCAGTTCTTC
CDR3aa: CASSIGLAGGSRYNEQFF

j_gene: TRBJ2-7
v_gene: TRBV7-9
d_gene: -
abundance: -
CDR3nt: TGTGCCAGCAGCTTAGTACAGAGCTACGAGCAGTACTTC
CDR3aa: CASSLVQSYEQYF

j_gene: TRBJ1-5
v_gene: TRBV7-2
d_gene: TRBD1
abundance: few
CDR3nt: TGTGCCAGCCAGGGGGGCAATCAGCCCCAGCATTTT
CDR3aa: CASQGGNQPQHF

j_gene: TRBJ2-1
v_gene: TRBV7-9
d_gene: TRBD1
abundance: -
CDR3nt: TGTGCCAGCAGCTTAAATCGCCAGGGGGCGTACAATGAGCAGTTCTTC
CDR3aa: CASSLNRQGAYNEQFF

j_gene: TRBJ2-1
v_gene: TRBV29-1
d_gene: -
abundance: -
CDR3nt: TGCAGCGTCGTCCGGGTGCAAGAGCAGTTCTTC
CDR3aa: CSVVRVQEQFF

j_gene: TRBJ1-1
v_gene: TRBV20-1
d_gene: -
abundance: -
CDR3nt: TGCAGTGCCCCCGAAAACACTGAAGCTTTCTTT
CDR3aa: CSAPENTEAFF

j_gene: TRBJ2-1
v_gene: TRBV13
d_gene: TRBD2
abundance: -
CDR3nt: TGTGCCAGCAGGCGCGACTTAGCGGGGGACAACAATGAGCAGTTCTTC
CDR3aa: CASRRDLAGDNNEQFF

j_gene: TRBJ2-3
v_gene: TRBV7-6
d_gene: -
abundance: -
CDR3nt: TGTGCCAGCAGCTTGCCCCTAGGGGGGCCAGATACGCAGTATTTT
CDR3aa: CASSLPLGGPDTQYF

j_gene: TRBJ2-7
v_gene: TRBV7-2
d_gene: TRBD1
abundance: -
CDR3nt: TGTGCCAGCACCCCCAGGGGGCAGGAGACCTACGAGCAGTACTTC
CDR3aa: CASTPRGQETYEQYF

j_gene: TRBJ1-3
v_gene: TRBV18
d_gene: -
abundance: -
CDR3nt: TGTGCCAGCTCACCGGCGTTAGGGCTCTCTGGAAACACCATATATTTT
CDR3aa: CASSPALGLSGNTIYF

j_gene: TRBJ1-1
v_gene: TRBV19
d_gene: TRBD1
abundance: -
CDR3nt: TGTGCCAGTAGTCCCGACAGGGCTTGGGGGAACACTGAAGCTTTCTTT
CDR3aa: CASSPDRAWGNTEAFF

j_gene: TRBJ2-2
v_gene: TRBV7-9
d_gene: TRBD1
abundance: -
CDR3nt: TGTGCCAGCAGCTTAGTAGTGGGACAGGGGCGTCACACCGGGGAGCTGTTTTTT
CDR3aa: CASSLVVGQGRHTGELFF

j_gene: TRBJ2-3
v_gene: TRBV27
d_gene: TRBD1
abundance: -
CDR3nt: TGTGCCAGCAGGGGACAGGGCACAGATACGCAGTATTTT
CDR3aa: CASRGQGTDTQYF

j_gene: TRBJ1-5
v_gene: TRBV15
d_gene: TRBD1
abundance: -
CDR3nt: TGTGCCACCAGCAGACATGTACAGGGGGCAAATCAGCCCCAGCATTTT
CDR3aa: CATSRHVQGANQPQHF

j_gene: TRBJ1-6
v_gene: TRBV4-3
d_gene: -
abundance: -
CDR3nt: TGCGCCAGCAGCCAAGAGAGAGGATCACCCCTCCACTTT
CDR3aa: CASSQERGSPLHF

j_gene: TRBJ1-1
v_gene: TRBV6-1
d_gene: -
abundance: -
CDR3nt: TGTGCCAGCCCGTTGGACAGTAGGGCAAACACTGAAGCTTTCTTT
CDR3aa: CASPLDSRANTEAFF

j_gene: TRBJ1-6
v_gene: TRBV6-5
d_gene: TRBD1
abundance: -
CDR3nt: TGTGCCAGCAGTTACTCGAAGGGGGCCGTAAATTCACCCCTCCACTTT
CDR3aa: CASSYSKGAVNSPLHF

j_gene: TRBJ1-1
v_gene: TRBV5-6
d_gene: -
abundance: -
CDR3nt: TGTGCCAGCAGCGCCCACGGGGTTTCCGTTTCCACTGAAGCTTTCTTT
CDR3aa: CASSAHGVSVSTEAFF

j_gene: TRBJ1-6
v_gene: TRBV7-9
d_gene: -
abundance: few
CDR3nt: TGTGCCAGCAGCGGCGCCTATAATTCACCCCTCCACTTT
CDR3aa: CASSGAYNSPLHF

j_gene: TRBJ2-7
v_gene: TRBV5-1
d_gene: -
abundance: -
CDR3nt: TGCGCCAGCAGCCCCCCGGGGCACGAGCAGTACTTC
CDR3aa: CASSPPGHEQYF

j_gene: TRBJ1-2
v_gene: TRBV2
d_gene: -
abundance: -
CDR3nt: TGTGCCAGCAGTGTGGCCCCGGAGTACTATGGCTACACCTTC
CDR3aa: CASSVAPEYYGYTF

j_gene: TRBJ1-3
v_gene: TRBV6-1
d_gene: -
abundance: -
CDR3nt: TGTGCCAGCAGTTTAAAATTTAGCTCTGGAAACACCATATATTTT
CDR3aa: CASSLKFSSGNTIYF